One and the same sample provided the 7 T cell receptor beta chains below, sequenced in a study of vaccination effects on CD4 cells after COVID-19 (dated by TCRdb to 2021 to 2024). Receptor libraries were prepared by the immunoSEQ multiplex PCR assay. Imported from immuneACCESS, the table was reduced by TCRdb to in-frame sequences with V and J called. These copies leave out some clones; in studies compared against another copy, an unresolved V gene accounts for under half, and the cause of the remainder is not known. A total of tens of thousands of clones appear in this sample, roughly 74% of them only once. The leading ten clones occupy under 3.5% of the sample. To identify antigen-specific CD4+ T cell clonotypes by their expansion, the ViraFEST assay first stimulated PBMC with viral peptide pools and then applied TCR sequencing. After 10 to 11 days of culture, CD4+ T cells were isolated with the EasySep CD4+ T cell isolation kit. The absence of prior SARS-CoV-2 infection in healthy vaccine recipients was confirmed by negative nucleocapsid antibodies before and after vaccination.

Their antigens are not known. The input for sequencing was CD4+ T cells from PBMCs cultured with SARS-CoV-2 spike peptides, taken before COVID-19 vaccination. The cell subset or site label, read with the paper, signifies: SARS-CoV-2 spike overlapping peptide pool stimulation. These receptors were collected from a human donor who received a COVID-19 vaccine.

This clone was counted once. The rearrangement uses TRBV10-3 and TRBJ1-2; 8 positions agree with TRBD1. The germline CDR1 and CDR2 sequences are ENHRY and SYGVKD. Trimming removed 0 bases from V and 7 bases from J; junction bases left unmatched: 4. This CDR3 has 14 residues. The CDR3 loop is CAISESRGRSGYTF. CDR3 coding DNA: TGTGCCATCAGTGAGTCCAGGGGGCGTTCTGGCTACACCTTC.

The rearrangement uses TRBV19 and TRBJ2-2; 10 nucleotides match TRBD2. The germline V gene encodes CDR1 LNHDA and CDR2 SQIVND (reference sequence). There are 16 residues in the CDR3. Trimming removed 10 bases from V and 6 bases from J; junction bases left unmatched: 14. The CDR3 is CATNSLAGDVSGELFF. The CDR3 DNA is TGTGCCACCAACTCGCTAGCGGGAGACGTATCCGGGGAGCTGTTTTTT.

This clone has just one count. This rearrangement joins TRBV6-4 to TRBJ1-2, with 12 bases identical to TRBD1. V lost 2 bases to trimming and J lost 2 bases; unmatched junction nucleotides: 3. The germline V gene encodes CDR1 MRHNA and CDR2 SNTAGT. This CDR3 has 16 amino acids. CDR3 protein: CASSDTGQGANYGYTF. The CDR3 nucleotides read TGTGCCAGCAGTGACACGGGACAGGGGGCAAACTATGGCTACACCTTC.

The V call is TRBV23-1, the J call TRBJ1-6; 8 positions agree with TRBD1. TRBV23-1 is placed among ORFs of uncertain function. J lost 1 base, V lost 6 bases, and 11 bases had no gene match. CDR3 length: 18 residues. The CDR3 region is CASSRRDRPRSYNSPLHF. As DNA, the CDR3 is TGCGCCAGCAGCCGGCGGGACAGGCCGCGTTCCTATAATTCACCCCTCCACTTT.

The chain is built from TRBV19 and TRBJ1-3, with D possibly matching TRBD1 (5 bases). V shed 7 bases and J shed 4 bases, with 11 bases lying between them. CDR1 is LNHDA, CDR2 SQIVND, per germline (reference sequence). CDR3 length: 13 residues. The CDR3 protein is CASIMAGGNTIYF. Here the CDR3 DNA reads TGTGCCAGTATAATGGCAGGGGGAAACACCATATATTTT.

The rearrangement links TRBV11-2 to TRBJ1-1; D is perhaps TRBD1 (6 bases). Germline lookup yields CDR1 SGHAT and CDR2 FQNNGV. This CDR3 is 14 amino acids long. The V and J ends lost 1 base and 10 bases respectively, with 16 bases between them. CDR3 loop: CASSLVGVGRGAFF. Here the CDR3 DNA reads TGTGCCAGCAGCTTAGTAGGGGTAGGCAGGGGAGCTTTCTTT.

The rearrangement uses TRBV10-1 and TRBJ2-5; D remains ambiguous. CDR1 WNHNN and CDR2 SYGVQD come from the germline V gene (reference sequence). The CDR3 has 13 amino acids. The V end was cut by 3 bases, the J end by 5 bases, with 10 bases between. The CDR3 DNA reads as TGCGCCAGCAGTGACCCAGAGACGGAGACCCAGTACTTC. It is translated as CASSDPETETQYF.